These T cell receptor beta chains were read from a single sample in a study of blood T cell repertoires in COVID-19. Measured with immunoSEQ multiplex PCR; TCRdb has only the in-frame clones, and not every one. The repertoire holds 45,000 to 65,000 clones, with 75% to 90% as singletons. Sample: peripheral blood. The receptors were sampled from a human donor with acute or convalescent COVID-19. The donor label of this sample is uncertain. Both conserved end residues are trimmed from each CDR3.

v_call	j_call	cdr3_aa
TRBV7-2	TRBJ2-7	ASSLGGSAEQY
TRBV3-1/TRBV3-2	TRBJ1-1	ASSQDARGTEAF
TRBV3-1/TRBV3-2	TRBJ1-1	ASSQDRRGTEAF
TRBV5-6	TRBJ1-5	ASSSRTGRGQPQH
TRBV3-1/TRBV3-2	TRBJ2-5	ASSQGPGEGETQY
TRBV6-5	TRBJ2-5	ASRHARETQY
TRBV14	TRBJ2-3	ASSQTGRTDTQY
TRBV9	TRBJ2-2	ASSTSGGGTGELF
TRBV6-1	TRBJ2-3	ASSEALAGDTQY
TRBV5-1	TRBJ2-5	ASSVGAGNQETQY
TRBV10-2	TRBJ1-2	ASSVGAGGFDGYT
TRBV5-1	TRBJ2-5	ASNALAGQTQY
TRBV27	TRBJ2-1	ASRGGSYNEQF
TRBV10-3	TRBJ2-3	AISSERLLDTQY
TRBV5-1	TRBJ2-3	ASKGQGADTQY
TRBV11-2	TRBJ1-3	ASSRLDGSSGNTIY
TRBV28	TRBJ1-6	ASSFQQGSGSPLH
TRBV7-3	TRBJ2-1	ASSLEAGNEQF
TRBV18	TRBJ2-4	ASSPLEGNIQY
TRBV11-2	TRBJ2-1	ASSLRPVKDNEQF
TRBV10-1	TRBJ1-1	ASSGEGHYNTEAF
TRBV5-6	TRBJ1-5	ASSLGSGQPQH
TRBV9	TRBJ2-1	ASSVQDYNEQF
TRBV6-1	TRBJ2-1	ASSEYYNEQF
TRBV3-1/TRBV3-2	TRBJ1-4	ASSPWDRNEKLF
TRBV18	TRBJ2-7	ASSQSGEGLEQY
TRBV5-5	TRBJ1-1	ASSQTGNTEAF
TRBV18	TRBJ2-2	ASSPWTGAQNTGELF
TRBV5-1	TRBJ2-5	ASSFGQGQETQY
TRBV7-9	TRBJ1-4	ASTKGAGGIGWANEKLF
TRBV19	TRBJ2-1	ASTQAASSYNEQF
TRBV28	TRBJ2-5	ASSWASGRTETQY
TRBV3-1/TRBV3-2	TRBJ2-4	ASSQREGRNIQY
TRBV7-2	TRBJ2-5	ASSLALAGPQETQY
TRBV15	TRBJ1-6	ATSRIQGSNSPLH
TRBV3-1/TRBV3-2	TRBJ2-2	ASKEYNTGELF
TRBV7-9	TRBJ1-1	ASSSTGNEAF
TRBV5-1	TRBJ2-6	ASSLRPQGLESGANVLT
TRBV24-1	TRBJ2-3	ATSDLIFGGSDTQY
TRBV3-1/TRBV3-2	TRBJ2-7	ASSPWRQGAHEQY
TRBV4-1	TRBJ2-7	ASSQDSGTPYEQY
TRBV11-2	TRBJ2-1	ASSLRLASYNEQF
TRBV5-4	TRBJ1-4	ASSLGTGNTEKLF
TRBV9	TRBJ2-3	ASSEGDTDTQY
TRBV6-5	TRBJ2-1	ASRDWITNEQF
TRBV11-2	TRBJ2-1	ASSVGLAGGEQF
TRBV24-1	TRBJ1-6	ATSPISRGASPLH
TRBV4-1	TRBJ2-2	ASSQEQYGNTGELF
TRBV6-5	TRBJ1-5	ASSYSTGGNQPQH
TRBV5-1	TRBJ2-3	ASSLGLAGGGLDTQY
TRBV5-4	TRBJ2-5	ASSLDPEQETQY
TRBV19	TRBJ1-5	ASSSWDRGPQH
TRBV28	TRBJ1-4	ASTLGGRRNEKLF